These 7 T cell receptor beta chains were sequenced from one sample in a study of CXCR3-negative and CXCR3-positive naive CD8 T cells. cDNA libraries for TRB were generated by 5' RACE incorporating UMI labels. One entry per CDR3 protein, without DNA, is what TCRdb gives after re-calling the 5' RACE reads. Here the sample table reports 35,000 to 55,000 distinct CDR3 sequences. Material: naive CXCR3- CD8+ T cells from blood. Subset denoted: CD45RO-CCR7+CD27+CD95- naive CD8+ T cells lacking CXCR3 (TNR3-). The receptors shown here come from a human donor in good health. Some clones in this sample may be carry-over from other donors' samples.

The CDR3 is CASMGQSYEQYF. The chain employs TRBV10-2 and TRBJ2-7; as DNA is missing, the TRBD1 call by TCRdb cannot be tested. Germline assignment: CDR1 WSHSY and CDR2 SAAADI. This CDR3 is built from 12 residues.

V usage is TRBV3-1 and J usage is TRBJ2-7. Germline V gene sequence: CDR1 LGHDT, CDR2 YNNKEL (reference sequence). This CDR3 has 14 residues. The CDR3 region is CASSQDITSYEQYF.

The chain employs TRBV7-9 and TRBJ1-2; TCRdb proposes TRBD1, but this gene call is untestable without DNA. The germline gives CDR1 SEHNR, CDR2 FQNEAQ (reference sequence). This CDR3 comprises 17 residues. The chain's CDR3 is CASSVSRDTFSNYGYTF.

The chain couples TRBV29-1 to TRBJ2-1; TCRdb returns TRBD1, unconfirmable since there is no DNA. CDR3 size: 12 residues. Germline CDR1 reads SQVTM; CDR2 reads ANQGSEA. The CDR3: CSARPSPNEEFF.

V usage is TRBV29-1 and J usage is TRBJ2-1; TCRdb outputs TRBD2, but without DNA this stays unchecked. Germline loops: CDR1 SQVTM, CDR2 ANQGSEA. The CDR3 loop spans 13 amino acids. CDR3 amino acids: CSVEGLELAGSFF.

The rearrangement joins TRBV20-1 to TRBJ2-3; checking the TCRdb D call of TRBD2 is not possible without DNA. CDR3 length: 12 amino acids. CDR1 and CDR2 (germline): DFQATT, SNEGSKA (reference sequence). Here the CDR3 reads CSARGLAVPQYF.

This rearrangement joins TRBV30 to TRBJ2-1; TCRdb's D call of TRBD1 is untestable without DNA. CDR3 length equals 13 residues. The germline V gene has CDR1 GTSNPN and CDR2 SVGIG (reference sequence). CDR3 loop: CAWSVSLGVDEFF. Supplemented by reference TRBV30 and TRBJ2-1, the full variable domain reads SQTIHQWPATLVQPVGSPLSLECTVEGTSNPNLYWYRQAAGRGLQLLFYSVGIGQISSEVPQNLSASRPQDRQFILSSKKLLLSDSGFYLCAWSVSLGVDEFFGPGTRLTVL.